This entry concerns a single T cell receptor (beta chain). The target antigen is unknown. Each of the donors was a healthy adult who was HIV-negative and had not had a recent acute infection or vaccination. The data were produced by immunoSEQ multiplex PCR, yet TCRdb's version contains in-frame clones alone and is incomplete. The data show millions of clones, 90% to 95% seen once. The sample originates from a study of shared clonotypes between healthy human individuals. Study-wide context: Aged between 18 and 49, the donors were a couple of women and a few men. Overall study findings and caveats: Relative to memory subsets, naive subsets generally showed larger estimated richness. Compared with clonotypes that all four donors shared, non-shared clonotypes had lower generation probabilities.

The CDR3 length is 18 residues. Germline values: CDR1 MGHRA, CDR2 YSYEKL. The junction had 15 bases not matched to a gene; V was cut back by 4 bases and J by 4 bases. This TCR was recovered from a man younger than 35 in good health. The genes are TRBV4-1 and TRBJ2-1; 8 bases line up with TRBD2. The sequenced material came from naive CD4+ T cells sorted from blood. Subset defined: CD45RA+ positively selected. The CDR3 protein is CASSLVGRAGAPYNEQFF. CDR3 DNA sequence: TGCGCCAGCAGCCTAGTCGGGAGGGCGGGTGCTCCGTACAATGAGCAGTTCTTC.